A selection of T cell receptor beta chains follows, all from one sample in a study of blood T cell repertoires in COVID-19. The protocol was immunoSEQ multiplex PCR, while the TCRdb copy is restricted to in-frame clones and leaves out a portion. This sample carries about 160,000 clones, 87% of them seen once, and the ten largest clones take approximately 10%. Sequencing was done on a sample of peripheral blood. The source of these receptors is a woman between 65 and 79 years old with COVID-19, enrolled during active disease. The CDR3 runs from the conserved cysteine through the conserved F or W. D genes are given only for firm matches. Not every row has a clone size; where given, it reads once, few, many or a size class.

V	J	size	D	CDR3	DNA
TRBV5-1	TRBJ1-4	NA	TRBD1	CASSKGQGGEKLFF	TGCGCCAGCAGCAAGGGACAGGGAGGTGAAAAACTGTTTTTT
TRBV7-3	TRBJ1-6	NA	TRBD1	CASSATGGSPLHF	TGTGCCAGCAGCGCAACAGGGGGTTCACCCCTCCACTTT
TRBV19	TRBJ2-7	NA	TRBD2	CASSSTAGWDEQYF	TGTGCCAGTAGTTCGACAGCGGGGTGGGACGAGCAGTACTTC
TRBV18	TRBJ1-1	NA	NA	CASVRVNTEAFF	TGTGCCAGTGTCAGGGTAAACACTGAAGCTTTCTTT
TRBV6-2/TRBV6-3	TRBJ1-5	few	TRBD1	CASSGGQGAGGLRYQPQHF	TGTGCCAGCAGTGGCGGACAGGGGGCGGGAGGGCTGAGGTATCAGCCCCAGCATTTT
TRBV20-1	TRBJ2-7	NA	NA	CSAPLVDEQYF	TGCAGTGCTCCTCTTGTCGACGAGCAGTACTTC
TRBV5-1	TRBJ1-2	NA	TRBD1	CASSRSGQGGYGYTF	TGCGCCAGCAGCCGGTCCGGACAGGGCGGTTATGGCTACACCTTC
TRBV9	TRBJ1-4	NA	NA	CASSDTPATNEKLFF	TGTGCCAGCAGCGACACACCAGCAACTAATGAAAAACTGTTTTTT
TRBV6-1	TRBJ2-3	NA	TRBD2	CASSEAWLAADTQYF	TGTGCCAGCAGTGAAGCGTGGCTAGCGGCAGATACGCAGTATTTT
TRBV7-7	TRBJ2-1	NA	TRBD1	CASSGDRGRTEQFF	TGTGCCAGCAGCGGGGACAGGGGGCGGACTGAGCAGTTCTTC
TRBV15	TRBJ1-2	NA	TRBD1	CATSKPKARRTGGGGYTF	TGTGCCACCAGCAAACCCAAGGCCCGGCGAACAGGGGGCGGTGGCTACACCTTC
TRBV4-2	TRBJ2-5	NA	TRBD2	CASSQATSGGLLQETQYF	TGTGCCAGCAGCCAAGCGACTAGCGGGGGGCTTTTACAAGAGACCCAGTACTTC
TRBV19	TRBJ1-2	NA	TRBD1	CASSSPKRGQGAKYGYTF	TGTGCCAGTAGTTCCCCCAAAAGGGGACAGGGGGCAAAGTATGGCTACACCTTC
TRBV7-3	TRBJ2-5	NA	NA	CASSRGGPQETQYF	TGTGCCAGCAGCCGCGGGGGCCCTCAAGAGACCCAGTACTTC
TRBV21-1	TRBJ2-1	NA	NA	CASSKGDRCYNEQFF	TGTGCCAGCAGCAAAGGAGACAGGTGCTACAATGAGCAGTTCTTC
TRBV2	TRBJ1-1	NA	NA	CASSGQVGTEAFF	TGTGCCAGCAGTGGGCAGGTGGGCACTGAAGCTTTCTTT
TRBV28	TRBJ1-5	NA	TRBD1	CASSGTGIGQPQHF	TGTGCCAGCAGCGGGACAGGGATTGGTCAGCCCCAGCATTTT
TRBV7-3	TRBJ2-7	NA	TRBD2	CASSPGVAGRYEQYF	TGTGCCAGCAGCCCGGGGGTAGCGGGGAGGTACGAGCAGTACTTC
TRBV7-8	TRBJ1-5	NA	TRBD1	CAKTGARGLGNQPQHF	TGTGCCAAAACCGGGGCCAGGGGGCTCGGCAATCAGCCCCAGCATTTT
TRBV5-6	TRBJ1-6	NA	TRBD1	CASTRRGGQGSYNSPLHF	TGTGCCAGCACCAGGAGGGGGGGACAGGGGTCCTATAATTCACCCCTCCACTTT
TRBV29-1	TRBJ2-4	NA	NA	CSVEVNADSLQYF	TGCAGCGTTGAAGTCAATGCGGACAGTCTTCAGTACTTC
TRBV19	TRBJ2-2	NA	TRBD1	CASSLRGTPHTGELFF	TGTGCCAGTAGCCTCAGGGGGACACCGCACACCGGGGAGCTGTTTTTT
TRBV2	TRBJ2-5	NA	TRBD1	CASEGQGHGETQYF	TGTGCCAGCGAGGGACAGGGTCATGGGGAGACCCAGTACTTC
TRBV3-1/TRBV3-2	TRBJ2-1	NA	TRBD2	CASSQELTLAGGSNEQFF	TGTGCCAGCAGCCAAGAACTTACTCTAGCGGGGGGTAGTAATGAGCAGTTCTTC
TRBV2	TRBJ1-4	NA	NA	CATHFSGSSNEKLFF	TGTGCCACCCACTTCTCAGGATCTTCTAATGAAAAACTGTTTTTT
TRBV7-9	TRBJ1-4	NA	TRBD1	CASSRGQGREKLFF	TGTGCCAGCAGCAGGGGACAGGGGCGTGAAAAACTGTTTTTT
TRBV18	TRBJ1-1	NA	TRBD1	CASSPTGTGVSTEAFF	TGTGCCAGCTCACCTACCGGGACAGGGGTAAGCACTGAAGCTTTCTTT
TRBV5-6	TRBJ2-1	NA	NA	CASSLAYNPNEQFF	TGTGCCAGCAGCTTGGCCTATAACCCCAATGAGCAGTTCTTC
TRBV7-9	TRBJ2-7	NA	NA	CASSLGGGTGGLGEQYF	TGTGCCAGCAGCTTAGGGGGAGGGACAGGTGGTCTGGGTGAGCAGTACTTC
TRBV5-1	TRBJ2-7	NA	NA	CASSPVTESSYEQYF	TGCGCCAGCAGCCCCGTGACAGAGAGCTCCTACGAGCAGTACTTC
TRBV5-6	TRBJ1-3	NA	TRBD1	CASSGTGAGNTIYF	TGTGCCAGCAGCGGGACAGGGGCCGGAAACACCATATATTTT
TRBV19	TRBJ1-5	NA	NA	CASSEYLNQPQHF	TGTGCCAGTTCCGAGTACCTCAATCAGCCCCAGCATTTT
TRBV18	TRBJ1-3	NA	TRBD1	CASSPGQGPGNTIYF	TGTGCCAGCTCACCGGGACAGGGACCTGGAAACACCATATATTTT